The sequence of this T cell receptor (beta chain) was determined in a study of shared clonotypes between healthy human individuals. Study findings and constraints: Rarefaction showed sorted-subset sequencing was incomplete despite large depth.

Assay: immunoSEQ multiplex PCR; the TCRdb copy retains only in-frame clones and omits some. The sample includes about 1.5 million clones, roughly 96% of them seen just once. CDR3 length: 17 residues. The V and J ends lost 0 bases and 1 base respectively, with 14 bases between them. From germline, CDR1 is SGDLS and CDR2 YYNGEE. A word on this clone: Its specificity is unknown.

The receptor's source is a man aged 25-45 years in good health. V gene TRBV9 combines with J gene TRBJ2-1; D perhaps matches TRBD2 (5 bases). The sample was naive CD4+ T cells sorted from blood. Documented subset: CD45RA+ positively selected. The CDR3 reads CASSVDGEWGSYNEQFF. Here the CDR3 DNA reads TGTGCCAGCAGCGTAGATGGGGAGTGGGGATCCTACAATGAGCAGTTCTTC.